What follows are 27 T cell receptor beta chains derived from one specimen sequenced in a study of blood T cell repertoires in COVID-19 (dated by TCRdb to about 2020). Preparation of the library involved the immunoSEQ multiplex PCR assay. Sourced from immuneACCESS, this table was stored by TCRdb with only in-frame sequences that have V and J called. A share of the clones is absent; for the studies checked, an unresolved V gene accounts for under half, and the remainder has no known explanation. Counted in this sample were roughly 260,000 clones; approximately 89% of them appeared once. Over 2% of the sample rests with the top ten. Sequenced sample: peripheral blood. The receptors were sampled from a woman aged 45-65 years with acute or convalescent COVID-19.

This clone was recorded a few times. The chain carries TRBV5-1 and TRBJ1-1; TRBD1 is a possible D gene (6 bases). Trimming left V 4 bases short and J 1 base short, with 8 bases between. CDR1 is SGHRS, CDR2 YFSETQ, per germline. The CDR3 runs 13 residues. The CDR3 sequence: CASSTTGNTEAFF. The CDR3 DNA follows: TGCGCCAGCAGCACGACAGGGAACACTGAAGCTTTCTTT.

This chain uses TRBV15 with TRBJ1-1; weak D call: TRBD1 (5 bases). Germline V lookup: CDR1 LNHNV, CDR2 YYDKDF (reference sequence). This CDR3 contains 15 residues. V shed 0 bases and J shed 1 base, with 9 bases lying between them. Here the CDR3 reads CATSRDRTPNTEAFF. DNA of the CDR3: TGTGCCACCAGCAGAGACCGGACACCGAACACTGAAGCTTTCTTT.

Comments on this clone: One junction end disagrees with the germline gene, perhaps due to a read error. The chain carries TRBV7-7 and TRBJ2-3, with 10 bases fitting TRBD2. CDR1 is SSHAT and CDR2 is FNYEAQ in the germline V gene (reference sequence). The CDR3 sequence is 18 residues long. CDR3 nucleotide sequence: TGTGCTAGCAGCTTAAGCCTAGCGGGAGTTCTTACCACAGATACGCAGTATTTT. Encoded protein: CASSLSLAGVLTTDTQYF.

V usage is TRBV5-1 and J usage is TRBJ2-2; D is unclear. The CDR3 length is 11 residues. Germline lookup yields CDR1 SGHRS and CDR2 YFSETQ. Trimming took off 7 bases at V and 3 bases at J, with 4 bases between the two ends. The CDR3 nucleotides are TGCGCCAGCGCAGACACCGGGGAGCTGTTTTTT. Protein sequence: CASADTGELFF.

The V gene is TRBV2, the J gene TRBJ1-2; 7 bases fit TRBD1. J gave up 5 bases and V 3 bases, and 3 bases lay outside the gene matches. The germline gives CDR1 SNHLY, CDR2 FYNNEI. CDR3 size: 13 residues. The CDR3 sequence: CASSDRGAYGYTF. CDR3 bases: TGTGCCAGCAGTGACAGGGGGGCTTATGGCTACACCTTC.

The chain carries TRBV19 and TRBJ1-3; D uncertain. The V and J ends lost 5 bases and 0 bases respectively, with 5 bases between them. This CDR3 is built from 13 residues. Germline values: CDR1 LNHDA, CDR2 SQIVND (reference sequence). CDR3 DNA: TGTGCCAGTAGTTCGCGCTCTGGAAACACCATATATTTT. This gives the protein CASSSRSGNTIYF.

This sequence joins TRBV7-9 and TRBJ2-3; TRBD2 matches at 9 bases. This CDR3 has 16 residues. The ends lost 2 bases at V and 6 bases at J; junction bases unmatched: 9. Germline V CDR1 and CDR2: SEHNR, FQNEAQ (reference sequence). CDR3: CASSLLGSGGADTQYF. The CDR3 DNA reads as TGTGCCAGCAGCTTACTGGGTAGCGGGGGAGCGGATACGCAGTATTTT.

V usage is TRBV5-4 and J usage is TRBJ1-4; maybe TRBD1 (6 bases). The length of the CDR3 is 15 residues. The ends were cut back, 0 bases at V and 4 bases at J, with 10 bases in the middle. The germline V gene encodes CDR1 SGHNT and CDR2 YYREEE (reference sequence). CDR3 nucleotide sequence: TGTGCCAGCAGCTTGGACAGGGCTATTAATGAAAAACTGTTTTTT. This encodes CASSLDRAINEKLFF.

CDR3 DNA: TGTGCTAGTGGAACCGGTCTAGCATCAGATACGCAGTATTTT. Protein sequence: CASGTGLASDTQYF. The V and J genes are TRBV12-5 and TRBJ2-3, with D possibly being TRBD2 (5 bases). The CDR3 is 14 amino acids. Germline CDR1 reads LGHNT; CDR2 reads FRNRAP. V was shortened by 6 bases and J by 4 bases, with 14 bases between the two germline ends. The entire variable domain, with the rest obtained from reference TRBV12-5 and TRBJ2-3, is as follows: DARVTQTPRHKVTEMGQEVTMRCQPILGHNTVFWYRQTMMQGLELLAYFRNRAPLDDSGMPKDRFSAEMPDATLATLKIQPSEPRDSAVYFCASGTGLASDTQYFGPGTRLTVL.

The gene calls are TRBV5-1 and TRBJ1-6, with D possibly matching TRBD1 (5 bases). The germline V gene encodes CDR1 SGHRS and CDR2 YFSETQ. Trimming cost V 2 bases and J 4 bases, with 10 bases left between them. This CDR3 comprises 15 residues. The CDR3 sequence is CASSFLQDYNSPLHF. As DNA, the CDR3 is TGCGCCAGCAGCTTTTTACAGGATTATAATTCACCCCTCCACTTT.

As to this clone: Other DNA sequences from this sample encode an identical CDR3 as well. This sequence joins TRBV7-9 and TRBJ1-3; the match to TRBD1 covers 8 bases. This CDR3 contains 15 residues. From germline, CDR1 is SEHNR and CDR2 FQNEAQ (reference sequence). J was trimmed by 1 base and V by 6 bases; bases with no gene match: 5. As DNA, the CDR3 is TGTGCCAGCAGTTTCCAGGGGGCTTCTGGAAACACCATATATTTT. It specifies CASSFQGASGNTIYF.

The table lists this clone with a few counts. The rearrangement joins TRBV4-2 to TRBJ1-3; the match to TRBD1 covers 10 bases. CDR1 is LGHNA, CDR2 YNFKEQ, per germline. This CDR3 has 21 residues. J was trimmed by 2 bases and V by 2 bases; bases with no gene match: 18. In nucleotides, the CDR3 is TGTGCCAGCAGCCAACGCCACGTAGGGGACAGGGGAAGTTTTGCTGGAAACACCATATATTTT. It specifies CASSQRHVGDRGSFAGNTIYF.

The rearrangement links TRBV18 to TRBJ1-2; tentative D call: TRBD1 (6 bases). The germline V and J ends were trimmed by 1 base and 6 bases, with 12 bases remaining between them. In germline, CDR1 is KGHSH, CDR2 LQKENI. CDR3 size: 14 residues. The CDR3 protein is CASSPRQGTDGYTF. CDR3 coding DNA: TGTGCCAGCTCACCACGTCAGGGGACCGATGGCTACACCTTC.

The chain is built from TRBV11-2 and TRBJ2-2; weak D call: TRBD1 (5 bases). The CDR3 is 17 amino acids. Germline CDR1 is SGHAT and CDR2 is FQNNGV. V gave up 4 bases and J gave up 1 base, with 16 bases separating them. CDR3 amino acids: CASSSKHHRRNTGELFF. CDR3 nucleotide sequence: TGTGCCAGCAGCTCCAAACACCACAGGAGGAACACCGGGGAGCTGTTTTTT.

The chain employs TRBV6-2 or TRBV6-3 and TRBJ1-6, with 8 bases lining up with TRBD1. The CDR3 has 16 amino acids. The germline CDR1 and CDR2 sequences are MNHEY and SVGEGT. Trimming cost V 5 bases and J 7 bases; bases outside gene matches: 10. Written as DNA, the CDR3 is TGTGCCAGCAGTCGCCGGACAGGGAGAGAGAATTCACCCCTCCACTTT. Translation gives CASSRRTGRENSPLHF.

The chain combines TRBV7-8 with TRBJ2-1; D remains ambiguous. Germline-derived CDR1 and CDR2 are SGHVS and FQNEAQ. The CDR3 loop spans 16 amino acids. Between the trimmed V and J ends, which lost 2 bases and 3 bases, there was a span of 14 bases. The CDR3 spells CASSLIFVRVYNEQFF. CDR3 nucleotides: TGTGCCAGCAGCTTAATATTTGTTCGGGTCTACAATGAGCAGTTCTTC.

J is TRBJ2-1 and V is TRBV9; 7 bases match TRBD2. J lost 9 bases, V lost 3 bases, and 18 bases had no gene match. Germline loops: CDR1 SGDLS, CDR2 YYNGEE. The CDR3 is made up of 17 amino acids. The CDR3 coding sequence is TGTGCCAGCAGCGCCCCCCGTATAGGCGGGAGTTCGGGTGAGCAGTTCTTC. Translation: CASSAPRIGGSSGEQFF. The variable domain in full, with the rest retrieved from reference TRBV9 and TRBJ2-1, is DSGVTQTPKHLITATGQRVTLRCSPRSGDLSVYWYQQSLDQGLQFLIQYYNGEERAKGNILERFSAQQFPDLHSELNLSSLELGDSALYFCASSAPRIGGSSGEQFFGPGTRLTVL.

In regard to this clone: Other DNA sequences in this sample translate to the same CDR3. The J gene is TRBJ1-6, the V gene TRBV11-2; 7 nucleotides match TRBD1. The CDR3 totals 13 residues. The germline V gene encodes CDR1 SGHAT and CDR2 FQNNGV. V dropped 3 bases and J dropped 7; count of bases not matched to a gene: 0. The CDR3 DNA is TGTGCCAGCAGCTTGACAGGGAATTCACCCCTCCACTTT. Its translation is CASSLTGNSPLHF.

The V and J genes are TRBV4-1 and TRBJ1-4; 7 nucleotides agree with TRBD1. Germline V gene sequence: CDR1 MGHRA, CDR2 YSYEKL. After removal of 0 bases from V and 6 bases from J, the junction contained 1 base not matched to a gene. The CDR3 is 14 residues long. In DNA form, the CDR3 reads TGCGCCAGCAGCCAAGATGGGACAGATGAAAAACTGTTTTTT. As protein: CASSQDGTDEKLFF.

This clone was detected only a few times. This sample also contains other DNA sequences that code for the same CDR3. This chain links TRBV5-1 with TRBJ2-5; D might be TRBD1 (6 bases). This CDR3 contains 15 residues. V lost 0 bases to trimming and J lost 0 bases, with 9 bases between them. CDR1 is SGHRS, CDR2 YFSETQ, per germline. CDR3 DNA sequence: TGCGCCAGCAGCTTGGGACAGGCCAACCAAGAGACCCAGTACTTC. Translating gives CASSLGQANQETQYF.

CDR3 bases: TGTGCCAGCAGCCAGAACAGGGGCCAAGAGACCCAGTACTTC. Residues: CASSQNRGQETQYF. The chain is built from TRBV3-1 (or the pseudogene TRBV3-2) and TRBJ2-5, with TRBD1 matching over 7 bases. In germline, CDR1 is LGHDT, CDR2 YNNKEL (reference sequence). After removal of 3 bases from V and 1 base from J, the junction contained 2 bases not matched to a gene. The CDR3 loop spans 14 amino acids.

A remark on this clone: Other nucleotide sequences from this sample produce the same CDR3. The chain joins TRBV28 to TRBJ2-7; 7 bases agree with TRBD1. The J segment lost 0 bases and the V segment lost 5 bases, leaving 7 bases of the junction unmatched. Germline V gives CDR1 MDHEN, CDR2 SYDVKM. The CDR3 contains 15 residues. The CDR3: CASSPGQESSYEQYF. CDR3 in DNA: TGTGCCAGCAGTCCAGGACAGGAGTCCTCCTACGAGCAGTACTTC.

This clone appeared once. The J gene is TRBJ2-5, the V gene TRBV5-1; no definite D call. CDR1 and CDR2 (germline): SGHRS, YFSETQ. Trimming pared 2 bases from V and 3 bases from J, leaving 5 bases between. This CDR3 region has 12 residues. The chain's CDR3 is CASSFSEETQYF. DNA of the CDR3: TGCGCCAGCAGCTTCAGTGAAGAGACCCAGTACTTC.

The chain recombines TRBV4-3 with TRBJ1-1; D is unclear. V lost 1 base and J 1 base, leaving 16 bases between the germline ends. There are 17 residues in the CDR3. Germline CDR1 is LGHNA and CDR2 is YSLEER. CDR3 residues: CASSQVWKEVWNTEAFF. DNA for the CDR3: TGCGCCAGCAGCCAAGTCTGGAAGGAGGTTTGGAACACTGAAGCTTTCTTT.

As DNA, the CDR3 is TGTGCCAGCAGCAAAGTGGACACCCATCAGCCCCAGCATTTT. Translation: CASSKVDTHQPQHF. The rearrangement links TRBV21-1 to TRBJ1-5; TRBD1, the D gene given by the table, was not confirmed from the DNA. TRBV21-1 is a pseudogene segment. The CDR3 runs 14 residues.

The chain links TRBV12-3 or TRBV12-4 to TRBJ2-5, with D possibly being TRBD2 (7 bases). Trimming stripped 6 bases from V and 5 bases from J, with 13 bases between. The CDR3 covers 13 residues. The CDR3 loop is CASRLGGEETQYF. In nucleotides, the CDR3 is TGTGCCAGCAGGCTAGGGGGGGAGGAGACCCAGTACTTC.

This clone was counted once. The chain recombines TRBV12-5 with TRBJ2-2, with TRBD2 identical over 8 bases. The V gene's germline CDR1 is LGHNT and CDR2 FRNRAP. Trimming at V came to 0 bases and at J to 4 bases, leaving 4 bases not matched to a gene. The CDR3 length is 16 residues. CDR3 sequence (DNA): TGTGCTAGTGGTTTGGTACTCGGGAGGGCCACCGGGGAGCTGTTTTTT. It is translated as CASGLVLGRATGELFF.